The 19 T cell receptor beta chains below all came from one sample that was sequenced in a study of blood T cells in healthy people across ages (dated by TCRdb to about 2015). Libraries were made using 5' RACE. Sequencing was carried out with an Illumina HiSeq 2500. A second PCR of roughly 7 to 11 cycles was performed with a sample-barcoded 5' primer and a J-beta primer mix. The public reads were quality trimmed at Q25 with fastp and then assembled into clones with MiXCR by TCRdb, keeping productive beta chains. Duplicate CDR3 protein sequences are folded into a single record with the most common DNA and genes. The sample table shows 700,000 to 1,000,000 distinct CDR3 sequences, and 44% are seen once. The leading ten clones occupy roughly a fifth of the sample. The specimen was blood. The receptors were gathered from a man aged 60-69 years in good health.

This chain links TRBV5-5 with TRBJ1-2; no clear D gene. V lost 0 bases, J lost 2 bases, and 11 bases lay in between. The length of the CDR3 is 15 residues. Germline V CDR1 and CDR2: SGHKS, YYEKEE (reference sequence). CDR3 in DNA: TGTGCCAGCAGCTTGGCGGCCGTCGGGAACTATGGCTACACCTTC. Translating gives CASSLAAVGNYGYTF.

The chain recombines TRBV27 with TRBJ2-1; D may be TRBD1 (6 bases). The CDR3 spans 16 residues. Germline assignment: CDR1 MNHEY and CDR2 SMNVEV (reference sequence). V was shortened by 0 bases and J by 7 bases, with 16 bases between the two germline ends. CDR3 sequence reads: CASSLSNSRGSNEQFF. CDR3 in DNA: TGTGCCAGCAGTTTATCAAACTCCAGGGGTTCGAATGAGCAGTTCTTC.

The chain uses TRBV5-1 and TRBJ2-5; 8 nucleotides align to TRBD1. With the DNA end fitting TRBJ2-7 better, the J assignment may be wrong. CDR1 SGHRS and CDR2 YFSETQ come from the germline V gene. This CDR3 spans 14 amino acids. CDR3 in DNA: TGCGCCAGCAGCCTATATGGACAGGGAACCGAGCAGTACTTC. Protein product: CASSLYGQGTEQYF.

This clonotype was seen once. The chain carries TRBV7-8 and TRBJ2-3, with a weak D call TRBD2 (6 bases). Trimming cost V 4 bases and J 4 bases, with 18 bases left between them. The CDR3 loop spans 16 amino acids. Per germline, CDR1 SGHVS and CDR2 FQNEAQ. This chain's CDR3 is CASSSKLAVAPDTQYF. Written as DNA, the CDR3 is TGTGCCAGCAGCTCCAAATTAGCGGTAGCACCAGATACGCAGTATTTT.

This rearrangement joins TRBV12-3 or TRBV12-4 to TRBJ1-1, with 8 positions matching TRBD1. The CDR3 is made up of 15 amino acids. Unmatched junction bases numbered 6, after V lost 5 bases and J lost 1 base. This CDR3 reads CASSARTGPNTEAFF. The CDR3 nucleotides read TGTGCCAGCAGTGCCCGGACAGGGCCGAACACTGAAGCTTTCTTT.

This clonotype has just a few counts. The chain is built from TRBV6-1 and TRBJ2-3, with TRBD1 as a possible D gene (5 bases). Trimming removed 2 bases from V and 3 bases from J, with 9 bases in between. The CDR3 extends over 14 amino acids. Germline CDR1 MNHNS, CDR2 SASEGT. The CDR3, as DNA: TGTGCCAGCAGTGAACAGGGTGAGACAGATACGCAGTATTTT. Translation gives CASSEQGETDTQYF.

V and J are TRBV15 and TRBJ2-5; the match to TRBD2 covers 8 bases. The ends lost 1 base at V and 1 base at J; junction bases unmatched: 8. CDR1 and CDR2 (germline): LNHNV, YYDKDF (reference sequence). This CDR3 spans 17 amino acids. CDR3 sequence reads: CATSRVEAGAIQETQYF. CDR3 sequence (DNA): TGTGCCACCAGCAGAGTTGAAGCGGGGGCCATCCAAGAGACCCAGTACTTC. The whole variable domain, remainder taken from reference TRBV15 and TRBJ2-5, is DAMVIQNPRYQVTQFGKPVTLSCSQTLNHNVMYWYQQKSSQAPKLLFHYYDKDFNNEADTPDNFQSRRPNTSFCFLDIRSPGLGDTAMYLCATSRVEAGAIQETQYFGPGTRLLVL.

About this clonotype: A read error may account for a junction end that differs from germline. The chain links TRBV6-6 to TRBJ2-4; D may be TRBD2 (5 bases). Germline lookup yields CDR1 MNHNY and CDR2 SVGAGI (reference sequence). The CDR3 contains 16 residues. The CDR3 reads CASSRQESLAKNTQYF. CDR3 nucleotide sequence: TGTGCCAGCAGCCGCCAGGAGTCCCTAGCCAAAAACACTCAGTACTTC.

This clonotype was seen a few times. The J gene is TRBJ1-2, the V gene TRBV4-3; unclear D gene. Trimming stripped 3 bases from V and 5 bases from J, with 10 bases between. CDR3 length: 13 residues. The germline CDR1 and CDR2 sequences are LGHNA and YSLEER. The CDR3 DNA follows: TGCGCCAGCAGCCACGGAGAGAGATATGGCTACACCTTC. Amino acid sequence: CASSHGERYGYTF.

The V gene is TRBV27, the J gene TRBJ1-1, with TRBD1 matching over 9 bases. The V gene's germline CDR1 is MNHEY and CDR2 SMNVEV (reference sequence). The CDR3 has 14 residues. V was pared by 10 bases and J by 1 base, with 7 bases of the junction left unmatched. CDR3 bases: TGTGCCACCCAACAGGGGGCCTGGAACACTGAAGCTTTCTTT. This encodes CATQQGAWNTEAFF.

This clonotype has only one observation. Compared with germline, one end of the junction differs, possibly owing to a read error. The CDR3 loop reads CTSSLGYIKRTGGRSPLHF. CDR3 in DNA: TGTACCAGCAGCTTAGGCTATATTAAACGGACAGGGGGACGGTCACCCCTCCACTTT. The V call is TRBV13, the J call TRBJ1-6; 10 nucleotides agree with TRBD1. This CDR3 is 19 amino acids long. Germline values: CDR1 PRHDT, CDR2 FYEKMQ (reference sequence).

With regard to this clonotype: Possible read error: a much larger clone is one base away. This rearrangement joins TRBV20-1 to TRBJ2-7; D is ambiguous. The J call may be incorrect, as the DNA end agrees better with TRBJ2-5. The germline gives CDR1 DFQATT, CDR2 SNEGSKA (reference sequence). This CDR3 is 13 amino acids long. The CDR3 region is CSTASTWEETQYF. The CDR3 region has the DNA TGCAGTACTGCGAGCACCTGGGAAGAGACCCAGTACTTC.

This clonotype was seen a few times. CDR3 nucleotide sequence: TGCAGTGCTACAACTCCTAGCGGCCAAGAGACCCAGTACTTC. It codes for CSATTPSGQETQYF. This chain links TRBV20-1 with TRBJ2-5; 7 nucleotides line up with TRBD2. V lost 4 bases, J lost 1 base, and 6 bases stayed unmatched. Per the germline V gene, CDR1 is DFQATT and CDR2 is SNEGSKA (reference sequence). This CDR3 is 14 amino acids long.

This clonotype is a singleton in its sample. This chain joins TRBV12-3 or TRBV12-4 and TRBJ2-3, with D perhaps matching TRBD1 or TRBD2 (6 bases each). V was pared by 0 bases and J by 0 bases, with 10 bases between. There are 16 residues in the CDR3. The CDR3 loop reads CASSLAWGASTDTQYF. The CDR3 region has the DNA TGTGCCAGCAGTTTAGCTTGGGGGGCGAGCACAGATACGCAGTATTTT.

V gene TRBV29-1 combines with J gene TRBJ2-2; D not resolved. The CDR3 has 12 residues. V lost 3 bases to trimming and J lost 5 bases, with 7 bases between them. The germline V gene encodes CDR1 SQVTM and CDR2 ANQGSEA. CDR3 region: CSVETETGELFF. The CDR3 nucleotides read TGCAGCGTTGAGACCGAGACCGGGGAGCTGTTTTTT.

The CDR3 DNA is TGTGCCAGCGGTAGACAGGGGGTCGACGAGCAGTACTTC. Its protein is CASGRQGVDEQYF. The rearrangement uses TRBV6-1 and TRBJ2-7; 9 nucleotides line up with TRBD1. This CDR3 is built from 13 residues. From germline, CDR1 is MNHNS and CDR2 SASEGT. Trimming removed 8 bases from V and 5 bases from J; junction bases left unmatched: 7.

The chain is built from TRBV7-8 and TRBJ2-1; tentative D call: TRBD2 (5 bases). Matching the DNA end better, TRBJ2-7 makes the J call doubtful. The CDR3 is 15 residues long. Per germline, CDR1 SGHVS and CDR2 FQNEAQ. The CDR3 spells CASSLLGSSYNEQYF. In nucleotides, the CDR3 is TGTGCCAGCAGCTTACTGGGGAGCTCCTACAATGAGCAGTACTTC.

Regarding this clonotype: The junction differs from germline at one of its ends, possibly a read error. J is TRBJ2-3 and V is TRBV20-1; 9 nucleotides match TRBD2. Germline lookup yields CDR1 DFQATT and CDR2 SNEGSKA (reference sequence). The CDR3 runs to 14 residues. The DNA of the CDR3 is TGCAGTGCTAGTGGGCGGGGGGGCCCCGATACGCACTATTTT. It specifies CSASGRGGPDTHYF.

In this sample, this clonotype turned up a few times. The CDR3 spells CASSVPGTGGETQYF. The DNA of the CDR3 is TGTGCCAGCAGTGTACCGGGGACAGGCGGGGAGACCCAGTACTTC. The gene calls are TRBV6-1 and TRBJ2-5; 8 nucleotides line up with TRBD1. With 4 bases clipped from V and 5 bases from J, the junction kept 9 bases outside the gene matches. The CDR3 covers 15 residues. Germline V gene data show CDR1 as MNHNS and CDR2 as SASEGT.